These T cell receptor beta chains were read from a single sample in a study of CD8+ T cells in alopecia areata. This table comes from immunoSEQ multiplex PCR, and its TCRdb copy is limited to in-frame clones, with some not included. The profile shows 200,000 or so clones, just over 55% of them singletons. Sequenced material: CD8+ T cells sorted from blood. The receptors were gathered from a human donor in good health. Both conserved end residues are part of each CDR3. D genes are given only for firm matches. Rows may omit the clone size; those that give it use once, few, many or a size class.

D gene	V gene	J gene	clone size	CDR3 protein	CDR3 DNA
.	TRBV4-1	TRBJ2-7	.	CASSQDSPGGLSYEQYF	TGCGCCAGCAGCCAAGACAGCCCGGGGGGCCTTTCCTACGAGCAGTACTTC
.	TRBV25-1	TRBJ2-5	.	CASGLGRGEQETQYF	TGTGCCAGCGGGCTAGGACGCGGTGAACAAGAGACCCAGTACTTC
.	TRBV11-2	TRBJ1-2	few	CASSLDTYNGYTF	TGTGCCAGCAGCTTAGACACCTATAATGGCTACACCTTC
.	TRBV5-4	TRBJ2-7	.	CASSLDGLSSYEQYF	TGTGCCAGCAGCTTGGACGGGTTGAGCTCCTACGAGCAGTACTTC
TRBD1	TRBV6-5	TRBJ2-5	.	CASRSGQQETQYF	TGTGCCAGCAGGTCGGGACAGCAAGAGACCCAGTACTTC
.	TRBV29-1	TRBJ2-7	few	CSVRTDTYEQYF	TGCAGCGTGCGGACGGATACCTACGAGCAGTACTTC
.	TRBV29-1	TRBJ1-2	.	CSVEDPQQGSNYGYTF	TGCAGCGTTGAAGATCCACAACAGGGTTCTAACTATGGCTACACCTTC
.	TRBV9	TRBJ1-2	.	CASSYNSDYTF	TGTGCCAGCAGCTATAATTCAGACTACACCTTC
.	TRBV5-6	TRBJ1-1	.	CASSSLGTEAFF	TGTGCCAGCAGCTCGCTGGGCACTGAAGCTTTCTTT
TRBD1	TRBV7-9	TRBJ1-5	few	CASSTISDRNQPQHF	TGTGCCAGCAGCACAATCTCGGACAGGAATCAGCCCCAGCATTTT
TRBD1	TRBV11-2	TRBJ2-7	few	CASSLTGNNEQYF	TGTGCCAGCAGCTTGACAGGGAACAACGAGCAGTACTTC
.	TRBV25-1	TRBJ2-7	.	CASSSNSYEQYF	TGTGCCAGCAGTTCTAACTCCTACGAGCAGTACTTC
.	TRBV2	TRBJ1-1	.	CASSQRVGNTEAFF	TGTGCCAGCAGCCAAAGGGTGGGTAACACTGAAGCTTTCTTT
.	TRBV5-5	TRBJ1-4	few	CASSLDADREVDEKLFF	TGTGCCAGCAGCTTGGATGCGGACCGGGAAGTGGATGAAAAACTGTTTTTT
.	TRBV6-5	TRBJ1-2	.	CASRPTEFYGYTF	TGTGCCAGCAGACCGACAGAATTCTATGGCTACACCTTC
.	TRBV27	TRBJ1-1	.	CASSFGPEAFF	TGTGCCAGCAGTTTCGGGCCTGAAGCTTTCTTT
.	TRBV4-1	TRBJ1-5	.	CASSPSSGTRREQPQHF	TGCGCCAGCAGCCCCTCCTCGGGAACCAGAAGGGAACAGCCCCAGCATTTT
.	TRBV27	TRBJ2-3	.	CASSLVGRTDTQYF	TGTGCCAGCAGTTTGGTGGGACGCACAGATACGCAGTATTTT
.	TRBV19	TRBJ1-2	.	CASTMPSLGGYTF	TGTGCCAGTACTATGCCCTCCCTGGGCGGCTACACCTTC
.	TRBV4-2	TRBJ2-5	once	CASSQDRAETQYF	TGTGCCAGCAGCCAAGATCGCGCGGAGACCCAGTACTTC
.	TRBV7-2	TRBJ1-2	.	CASSSPWAPGDYGYTF	TGTGCCAGCAGCTCCCCCTGGGCCCCGGGTGACTATGGCTACACCTTC
.	TRBV11-1	TRBJ2-1	.	CASCLGSSYNEQFF	TGTGCCAGCTGCCTTGGCAGCTCCTACAATGAGCAGTTCTTC
.	TRBV28	TRBJ2-7	.	CASRTGAYEQYF	TGTGCCAGCAGGACGGGAGCCTACGAGCAGTACTTC
TRBD2	TRBV4-2	TRBJ2-7	once	CASSQSGLAGALTYEQYF	TGTGCCAGCAGCCAATCGGGACTAGCGGGGGCTCTCACCTACGAGCAGTACTTC
.	TRBV29-1	TRBJ1-2	.	CSVERWEDYGYTF	TGCAGCGTGGAGAGGTGGGAAGACTATGGCTACACCTTC
TRBD2	TRBV13	TRBJ2-3	few	CASSGTSGDTDTQYF	TGTGCCAGCAGCGGCACTAGCGGGGACACAGATACGCAGTATTTT
TRBD1	TRBV13	TRBJ1-2	.	CASRDRASYYGYTF	TGTGCCAGCAGGGACAGGGCGTCCTACTATGGCTACACCTTC
.	TRBV11-2	TRBJ1-2	.	CASSLQGRSGYTF	TGTGCCAGCAGCTTACAGGGGAGAAGTGGCTACACCTTC
.	TRBV29-1	TRBJ1-1	few	CSVAVGAGTEAFF	TGCAGCGTTGCCGTGGGGGCAGGAACTGAAGCTTTCTTT
TRBD1	TRBV5-6	TRBJ2-5	.	CASSLFSGQGGETQYF	TGTGCCAGCAGCTTGTTCTCGGGACAGGGCGGTGAGACCCAGTACTTC
.	TRBV2	TRBJ1-1	few	CASSDWGNTEAFF	TGTGCCAGCAGTGACTGGGGAAACACTGAAGCTTTCTTT
TRBD1	TRBV7-9	TRBJ2-7	.	CASSPRSGTGGYYEQYF	TGTGCCAGCAGCCCTCGATCGGGGACAGGGGGATACTACGAGCAGTACTTC
.	TRBV29-1	TRBJ2-1	few	CSVQGGNEQFF	TGCAGCGTTCAGGGTGGCAATGAGCAGTTCTTC
.	TRBV7-9	TRBJ2-1	.	CASSLTHEQFF	TGTGCCAGCAGTCTCACTCATGAGCAGTTCTTC
TRBD1	TRBV29-1	TRBJ2-5	few	CSVEVGDRQTQYF	TGCAGCGTTGAAGTCGGGGACAGACAGACCCAGTACTTC
.	TRBV5-6	TRBJ1-4	.	CASSLGPGKLFF	TGTGCCAGCAGCTTGGGTCCCGGAAAACTGTTTTTT
.	TRBV11-2	TRBJ1-4	.	CASSPSLSVGGPNEKLFF	TGTGCCAGCAGCCCAAGCCTCTCCGTCGGGGGGCCGAATGAAAAACTGTTTTTT
.	TRBV30	TRBJ2-7	.	CAWSVSREQYF	TGTGCCTGGAGTGTAAGCCGCGAGCAGTACTTC
.	TRBV6-5	TRBJ1-5	.	CASSPGPARAQHF	TGTGCCAGCAGCCCGGGACCGGCAAGGGCCCAGCATTTT
TRBD1	TRBV2	TRBJ2-3	few	CASTRGQTDTQYF	TGTGCCAGCACGAGGGGGCAGACAGATACGCAGTATTTT
.	TRBV5-4	TRBJ2-7	once	CASSSDYVSYEQYF	TGTGCCAGCAGCAGTGACTACGTCTCCTACGAGCAGTACTTC
.	TRBV4-1	TRBJ2-5	.	CASSQDPRGSEETQYF	TGCGCCAGCAGCCAAGATCCCCGGGGCAGCGAAGAGACCCAGTACTTC
.	TRBV6-1	TRBJ2-6	many	CASTERPSGANVLTF	TGTGCCAGCACGGAGCGGCCCTCTGGGGCCAACGTCCTGACTTTC
.	TRBV7-3	TRBJ2-6	medium-sized	CASSSETDYSGANVLTF	TGTGCCAGCAGCTCCGAGACAGACTACTCTGGGGCCAACGTCCTGACTTTC
.	TRBV19	TRBJ2-7	.	CASSIPGNEQYF	TGTGCCAGTAGTATCCCGGGTAACGAGCAGTACTTC
.	TRBV29-1	TRBJ1-1	.	CLDVGKIRNTEAFF	TGCCTAGACGTCGGGAAAATTAGGAACACTGAAGCTTTCTTT
.	TRBV2	TRBJ1-6	.	CASSEASGGLRSPLHF	TGTGCCAGCAGTGAAGCGTCTGGGGGTTTGCGCTCACCCCTCCACTTT
.	TRBV6-5	TRBJ1-1	.	CASRVGTGSEAFF	TGTGCCAGCAGGGTCGGGACCGGGAGTGAAGCTTTCTTT
.	TRBV23-1	TRBJ1-2	.	CASRFQQRSNYGYTF	TGCGCCAGCAGGTTTCAACAGCGGAGTAACTATGGCTACACCTTC
.	TRBV27	TRBJ1-1	few	CASSPTENTEAFF	TGTGCCAGCAGTCCAACGGAGAACACTGAAGCTTTCTTT
.	TRBV10-3	TRBJ1-3	medium-sized	CAISELQDQTNTIYF	TGTGCCATCAGTGAGTTACAGGATCAGACAAACACCATATATTTT
TRBD2	TRBV4-1	TRBJ2-5	few	CASSPGTSGGALETQYF	TGCGCCAGCAGCCCCGGGACTAGCGGGGGGGCCCTCGAGACCCAGTACTTC
TRBD2	TRBV25-1	TRBJ2-5	few	CASSEPTSGQETQYF	TGTGCCAGCAGTGAACCGACTAGCGGCCAAGAGACCCAGTACTTC
.	TRBV29-1	TRBJ1-1	.	CSVPQGGAEAFF	TGCAGCGTTCCACAGGGTGGAGCTGAAGCTTTCTTT
.	TRBV29-1	TRBJ1-2	.	CSVVTVWGYTF	TGCAGCGTTGTGACGGTTTGGGGCTACACCTTC